What follows are 11 T cell receptor beta chains derived from one specimen sequenced in a study of cytomegalovirus exposure and HLA in healthy donors. Use of 60 Vbeta and 13 Jbeta primers characterized the PCR. Libraries were prepared by immunoSEQ multiplex PCR; TCRdb keeps only in-frame clonotypes and omits some of them. The sample shows 130,000 or so clones, and approximately 1.7% sits with its ten largest clones. Source material: PBMCs. These receptors all stem from a man younger than 35 in good health and CMV-seronegative.

V is TRBV28 and J is TRBJ1-5; D remains ambiguous. Germline V CDR1 and CDR2: MDHEN, SYDVKM. The CDR3 totals 12 residues. V lost 5 bases and J 5 bases, leaving 7 bases between the germline ends. This CDR3 reads CASSPLDQPQHF. The CDR3 nucleotides are TGTGCCAGCAGTCCCTTAGATCAGCCCCAGCATTTT. The full variable domain, rest sourced from reference TRBV28 and TRBJ1-5, is DVKVTQSSRYLVKRTGEKVFLECVQDMDHENMFWYRQDPGLGLRLIYFSYDVKMKEKGDIPEGYSVSREKKERFSLILESASTNQTSMYLCASSPLDQPQHFGDGTRLSIL.

This rearrangement joins TRBV2 to TRBJ2-3; TRBD2 aligns across 7 bases. The germline V gene encodes CDR1 SNHLY and CDR2 FYNNEI. The CDR3 contains 15 residues. Trimming took 8 bases from V and 1 from J; bases not matched to a gene: 9. CDR3 residues: CASEGLDFGTDTQYF. CDR3 coding DNA: TGTGCCAGCGAAGGACTAGATTTTGGCACAGATACGCAGTATTTT.

This chain connects TRBV28 to TRBJ2-7, with a possible D match to TRBD1 (5 bases). Trimming removed 6 bases from V and 3 bases from J, with 12 bases in between. The CDR3 is 13 amino acids. Germline V gives CDR1 MDHEN, CDR2 SYDVKM. CDR3 sequence: CASRGGAFYEQYF. The CDR3 nucleotides read TGTGCCAGCAGGGGTGGGGCGTTCTACGAGCAGTACTTC. Full variable domain (outside the CDR3, taken from reference TRBV28 and TRBJ2-7): DVKVTQSSRYLVKRTGEKVFLECVQDMDHENMFWYRQDPGLGLRLIYFSYDVKMKEKGDIPEGYSVSREKKERFSLILESASTNQTSMYLCASRGGAFYEQYFGPGTRLTVT.

The V call is TRBV6-4, the J call TRBJ1-5; D is undetermined. Trimming removed 0 bases at V and 4 bases at J, with 7 bases between. CDR3 length equals 14 residues. Germline V gene data show CDR1 as MRHNA and CDR2 as SNTAGT. The CDR3 reads CASSDSAGNQPQHF. In DNA form, the CDR3 reads TGTGCCAGCAGTGACTCGGCCGGGAATCAGCCCCAGCATTTT.

In DNA, the CDR3 is TGTGCCAGCAGCGTGGGGACTAGCGAGTACAATGAGCAGTTCTTC. Translation: CASSVGTSEYNEQFF. This sequence joins TRBV9 and TRBJ2-1, with 10 bases identical to TRBD2. The junction had 3 bases not matched to a gene; V was cut back by 2 bases and J by 4 bases. This CDR3 has 15 amino acids. CDR1 SGDLS and CDR2 YYNGEE come from the germline V gene.

The CDR3 sequence: CASGPPDTENTEAFF. The CDR3 bases are TGTGCTAGTGGTCCCCCCGACACGGAGAACACTGAAGCTTTCTTT. The gene calls are TRBV12-5 and TRBJ1-1, with no clear D. This CDR3 contains 15 residues. V lost 5 bases and J lost 1, with 14 bases in between. Per the germline V gene, CDR1 is LGHNT and CDR2 is FRNRAP.

V and J are TRBV5-1 and TRBJ2-1; 11 positions agree with TRBD1. The CDR3 is 16 amino acids. The germline V gene encodes CDR1 SGHRS and CDR2 YFSETQ. The trim removed 4 bases at V and 0 bases at J, leaving 3 bases unmatched. In DNA, the CDR3 is TGCGCCAGCAGCCCCGGGACAGGGGGCTCCTACAATGAGCAGTTCTTC. It yields the protein CASSPGTGGSYNEQFF.

The V call is TRBV4-1, the J call TRBJ1-1; D remains unclear. The V end was cut by 2 bases, the J end by 8 bases, with 21 bases between. The CDR3 has 16 amino acids. Per the germline V gene, CDR1 is MGHRA and CDR2 is YSYEKL. CDR3 coding DNA: TGCGCCAGCAGCCAATCCCGGGTCTCCGTTTCGCGCGAAGCTTTCTTT. Protein product: CASSQSRVSVSREAFF.

V usage is TRBV19 and J usage is TRBJ1-5; 10 bases fit TRBD1. CDR1 and CDR2 (germline): LNHDA, SQIVND (reference sequence). CDR3 length: 15 amino acids. The junction had 5 bases not matched to a gene; V was cut back by 7 bases and J by 2 bases. The CDR3 coding sequence is TGTGCCAGTACCAGAGGGACAGGGGGCAATCAGCCCCAGCATTTT. Its protein product is CASTRGTGGNQPQHF.

The CDR3 is CASSSTGSNQPQHF. The CDR3, as DNA: TGTGCCAGTAGTAGTACAGGGAGCAATCAGCCCCAGCATTTT. This chain connects TRBV19 to TRBJ1-5, with TRBD1 as a possible D gene (6 bases). There are 14 residues in the CDR3. Germline loops: CDR1 LNHDA, CDR2 SQIVND (reference sequence). V was clipped by 4 bases and J by 1 base, with 8 bases between them. Variable domain in full (rest from reference TRBV19 and TRBJ1-5): DGGITQSPKYLFRKEGQNVTLSCEQNLNHDAMYWYRQDPGQGLRLIYYSQIVNDFQKGDIAEGYSVSREKKESFPLTVTSAQKNPTAFYLCASSSTGSNQPQHFGDGTRLSIL.

V is TRBV7-9 and J is TRBJ1-1; D not resolved. Trimming left V 4 bases short and J 7 bases short, with 10 bases between. This CDR3 contains 12 residues. Germline values: CDR1 SEHNR, CDR2 FQNEAQ (reference sequence). This chain's CDR3 is CASSSGAGEAFF. DNA for the CDR3: TGTGCCAGCAGCTCAGGAGCGGGTGAAGCTTTCTTT.